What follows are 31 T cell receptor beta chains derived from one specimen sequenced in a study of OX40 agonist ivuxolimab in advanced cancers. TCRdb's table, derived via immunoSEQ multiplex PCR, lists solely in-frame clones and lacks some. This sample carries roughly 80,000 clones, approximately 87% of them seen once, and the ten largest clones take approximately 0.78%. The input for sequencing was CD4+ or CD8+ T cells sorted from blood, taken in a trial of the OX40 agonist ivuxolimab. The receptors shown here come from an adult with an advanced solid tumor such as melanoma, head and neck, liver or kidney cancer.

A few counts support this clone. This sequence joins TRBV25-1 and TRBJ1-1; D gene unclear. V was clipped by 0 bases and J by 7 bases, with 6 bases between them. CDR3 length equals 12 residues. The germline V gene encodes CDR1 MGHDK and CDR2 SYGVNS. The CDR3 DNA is TGTGCCAGCAGTGAATACAGCAATGAAGCTTTCTTT. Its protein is CASSEYSNEAFF.

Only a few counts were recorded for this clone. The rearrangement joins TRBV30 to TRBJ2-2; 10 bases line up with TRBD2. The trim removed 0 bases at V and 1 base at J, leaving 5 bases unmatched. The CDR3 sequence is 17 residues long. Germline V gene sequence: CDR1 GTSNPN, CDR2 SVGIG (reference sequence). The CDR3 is CAWSVVTSGRNTGELFF. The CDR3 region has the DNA TGTGCCTGGAGTGTTGTGACTAGCGGGCGGAACACCGGGGAGCTGTTTTTT.

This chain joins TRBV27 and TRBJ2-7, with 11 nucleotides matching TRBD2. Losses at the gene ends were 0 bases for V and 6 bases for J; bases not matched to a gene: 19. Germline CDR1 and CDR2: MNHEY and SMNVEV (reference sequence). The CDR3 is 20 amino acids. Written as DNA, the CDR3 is TGTGCCAGCAGTTTATCGCCCCAGAGCCTAGCGGGGGGACCCATACGCGAGCAGTACTTC. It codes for CASSLSPQSLAGGPIREQYF.

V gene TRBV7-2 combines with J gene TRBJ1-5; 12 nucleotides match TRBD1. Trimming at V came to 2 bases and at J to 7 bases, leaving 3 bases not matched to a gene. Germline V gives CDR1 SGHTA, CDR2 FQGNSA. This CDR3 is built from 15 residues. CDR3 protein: CASSLTGTGGQPQHF. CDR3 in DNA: TGTGCCAGCAGCTTAACCGGGACAGGGGGCCAGCCCCAGCATTTT.

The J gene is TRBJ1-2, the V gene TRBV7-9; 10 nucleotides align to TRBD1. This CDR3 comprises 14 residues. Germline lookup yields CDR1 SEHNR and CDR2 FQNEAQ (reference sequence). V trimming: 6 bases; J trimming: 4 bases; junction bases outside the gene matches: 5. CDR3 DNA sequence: TGTGCCAGCAGACGACAGGGGGCGGGCTATGGCTACACCTTC. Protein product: CASRRQGAGYGYTF.

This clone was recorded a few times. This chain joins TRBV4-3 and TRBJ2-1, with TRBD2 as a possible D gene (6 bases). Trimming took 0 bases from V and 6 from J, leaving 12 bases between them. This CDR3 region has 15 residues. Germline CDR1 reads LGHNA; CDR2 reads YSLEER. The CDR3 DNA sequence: TGCGCCAGCAGCCAAGATACGGGGACTCGCAATGAGCAGTTCTTC. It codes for CASSQDTGTRNEQFF.

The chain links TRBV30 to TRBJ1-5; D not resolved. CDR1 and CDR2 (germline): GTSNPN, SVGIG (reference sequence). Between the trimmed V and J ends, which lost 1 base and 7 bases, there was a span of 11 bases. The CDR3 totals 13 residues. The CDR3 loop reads CAWSGEGGQPQHF. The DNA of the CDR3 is TGTGCCTGGAGTGGGGAGGGCGGGCAGCCCCAGCATTTT.

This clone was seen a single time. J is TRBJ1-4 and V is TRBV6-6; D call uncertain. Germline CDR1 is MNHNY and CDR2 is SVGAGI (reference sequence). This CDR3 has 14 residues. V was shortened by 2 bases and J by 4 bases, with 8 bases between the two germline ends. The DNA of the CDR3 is TGTGCCAGCAGTTACGGGCAGAGTAATGAAAAACTGTTTTTT. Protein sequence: CASSYGQSNEKLFF.

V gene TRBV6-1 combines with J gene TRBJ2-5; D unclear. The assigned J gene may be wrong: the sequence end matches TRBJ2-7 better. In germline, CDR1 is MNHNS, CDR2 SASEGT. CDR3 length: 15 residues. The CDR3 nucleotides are TGTGCCAGCAGTGAGGCTTGGACGGTAGGCTACGAGCAGTACTTC. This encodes CASSEAWTVGYEQYF.

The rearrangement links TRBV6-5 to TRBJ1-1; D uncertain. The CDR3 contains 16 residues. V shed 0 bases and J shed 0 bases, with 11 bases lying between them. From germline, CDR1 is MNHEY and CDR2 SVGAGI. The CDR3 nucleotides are TGTGCCAGCAGTTACTCGATCGCAGAAATGAACACTGAAGCTTTCTTT. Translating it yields CASSYSIAEMNTEAFF.

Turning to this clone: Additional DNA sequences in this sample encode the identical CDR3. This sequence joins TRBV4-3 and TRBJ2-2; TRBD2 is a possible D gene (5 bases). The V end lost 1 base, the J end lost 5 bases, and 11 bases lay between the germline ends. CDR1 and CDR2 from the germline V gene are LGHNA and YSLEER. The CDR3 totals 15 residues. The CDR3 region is CASSQVGGLTGELFF. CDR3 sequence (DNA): TGCGCCAGCAGCCAAGTCGGCGGGTTGACCGGGGAGCTGTTTTTT.

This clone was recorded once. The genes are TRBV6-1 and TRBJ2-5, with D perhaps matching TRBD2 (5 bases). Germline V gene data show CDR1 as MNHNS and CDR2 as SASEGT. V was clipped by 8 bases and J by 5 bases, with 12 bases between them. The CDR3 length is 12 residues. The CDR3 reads CASDYLGETQYF. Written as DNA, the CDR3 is TGTGCCAGCGACTATCTTGGGGAGACCCAGTACTTC.

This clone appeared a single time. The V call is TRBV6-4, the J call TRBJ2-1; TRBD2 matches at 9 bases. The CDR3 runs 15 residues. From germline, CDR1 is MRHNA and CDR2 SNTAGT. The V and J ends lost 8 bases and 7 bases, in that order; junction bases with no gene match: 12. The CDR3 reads CASSYGLAGRNEQFF. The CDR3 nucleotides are TGTGCCAGCTCGTACGGGCTAGCGGGAAGGAATGAGCAGTTCTTC.

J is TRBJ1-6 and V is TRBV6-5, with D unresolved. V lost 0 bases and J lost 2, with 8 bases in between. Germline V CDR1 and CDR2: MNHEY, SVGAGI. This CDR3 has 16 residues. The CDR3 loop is CASSYSAVPYNSPLHF. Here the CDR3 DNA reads TGTGCCAGCAGTTACTCGGCGGTTCCCTATAATTCACCCCTCCACTTT.

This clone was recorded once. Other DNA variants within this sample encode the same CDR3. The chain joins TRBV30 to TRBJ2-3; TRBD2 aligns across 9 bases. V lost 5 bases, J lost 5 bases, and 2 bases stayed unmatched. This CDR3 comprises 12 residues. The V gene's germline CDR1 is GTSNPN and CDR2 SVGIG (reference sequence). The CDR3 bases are TGTGCCTGGGGCGGGGGGGGAGATACGCAGTATTTT. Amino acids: CAWGGGGDTQYF. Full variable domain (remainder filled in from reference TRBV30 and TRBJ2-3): SQTIHQWPATLVQPVGSPLSLECTVEGTSNPNLYWYRQAAGRGLQLLFYSVGIGQISSEVPQNLSASRPQDRQFILSSKKLLLSDSGFYLCAWGGGGDTQYFGPGTRLTVL.

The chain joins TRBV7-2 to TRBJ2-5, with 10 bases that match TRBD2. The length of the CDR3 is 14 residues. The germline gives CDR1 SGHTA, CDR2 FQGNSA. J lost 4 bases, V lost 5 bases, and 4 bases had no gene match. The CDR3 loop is CASSPQRGGETQYF. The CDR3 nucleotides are TGTGCCAGCAGCCCCCAGCGGGGGGGAGAGACCCAGTACTTC.

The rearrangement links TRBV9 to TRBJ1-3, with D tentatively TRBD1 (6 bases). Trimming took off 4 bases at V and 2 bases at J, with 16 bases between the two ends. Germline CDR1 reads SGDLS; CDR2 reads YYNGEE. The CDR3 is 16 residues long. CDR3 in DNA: TGTGCCAGCAGCTCTCACCGGGGGCTTACTGGAAACACCATATATTTT. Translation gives CASSSHRGLTGNTIYF.

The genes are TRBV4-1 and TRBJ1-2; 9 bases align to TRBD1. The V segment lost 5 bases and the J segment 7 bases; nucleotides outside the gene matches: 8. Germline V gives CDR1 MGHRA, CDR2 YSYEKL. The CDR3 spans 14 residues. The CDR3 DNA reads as TGCGCCAGCAGCAACGACAGGGGGAGGCGTGGCTACACCTTC. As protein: CASSNDRGRRGYTF.

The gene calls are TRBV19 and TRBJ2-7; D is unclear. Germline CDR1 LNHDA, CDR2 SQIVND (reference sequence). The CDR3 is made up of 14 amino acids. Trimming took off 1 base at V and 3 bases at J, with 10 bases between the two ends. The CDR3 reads CASSIGDGRYEQYF. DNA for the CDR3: TGTGCCAGTAGTATAGGAGACGGACGCTACGAGCAGTACTTC. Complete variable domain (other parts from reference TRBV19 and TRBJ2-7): DGGITQSPKYLFRKEGQNVTLSCEQNLNHDAMYWYRQDPGQGLRLIYYSQIVNDFQKGDIAEGYSVSREKKESFPLTVTSAQKNPTAFYLCASSIGDGRYEQYFGPGTRLTVT.

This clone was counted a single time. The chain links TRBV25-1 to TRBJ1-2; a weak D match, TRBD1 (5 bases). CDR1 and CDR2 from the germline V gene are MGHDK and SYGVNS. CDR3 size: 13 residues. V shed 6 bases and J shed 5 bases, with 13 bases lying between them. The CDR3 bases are TGTGCCAGCAGCCTCGGGGCTGGGTATGGCTACACCTTC. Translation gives CASSLGAGYGYTF.

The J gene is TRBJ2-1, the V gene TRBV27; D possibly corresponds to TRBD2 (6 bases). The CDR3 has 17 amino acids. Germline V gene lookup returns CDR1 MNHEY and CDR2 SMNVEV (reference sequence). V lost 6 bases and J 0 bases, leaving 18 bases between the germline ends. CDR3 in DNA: TGTGCCAGCAGGGGCGCTAGCGCCGGGAGCTCCTACAATGAGCAGTTCTTC. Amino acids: CASRGASAGSSYNEQFF.

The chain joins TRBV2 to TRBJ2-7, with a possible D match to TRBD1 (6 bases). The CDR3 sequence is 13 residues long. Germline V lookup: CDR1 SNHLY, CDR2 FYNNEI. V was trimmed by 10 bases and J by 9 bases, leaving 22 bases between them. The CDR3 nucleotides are TGTGCCACACAGGCCGGGACACAAGGCCGGCAGTACTTC. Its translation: CATQAGTQGRQYF.

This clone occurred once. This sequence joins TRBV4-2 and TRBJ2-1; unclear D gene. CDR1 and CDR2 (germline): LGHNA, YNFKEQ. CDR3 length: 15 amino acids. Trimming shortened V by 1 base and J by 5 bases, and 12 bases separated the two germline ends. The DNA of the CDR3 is TGTGCCAGCAGCCAAGGAGAGGCCAGCGACAATGAGCAGTTCTTC. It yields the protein CASSQGEASDNEQFF.

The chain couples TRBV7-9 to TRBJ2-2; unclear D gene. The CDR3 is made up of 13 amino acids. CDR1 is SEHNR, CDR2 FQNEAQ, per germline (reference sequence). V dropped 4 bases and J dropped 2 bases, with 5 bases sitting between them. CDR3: CASSSSNTGELFF. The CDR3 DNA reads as TGTGCCAGCAGCTCCAGTAACACCGGGGAGCTGTTTTTT.

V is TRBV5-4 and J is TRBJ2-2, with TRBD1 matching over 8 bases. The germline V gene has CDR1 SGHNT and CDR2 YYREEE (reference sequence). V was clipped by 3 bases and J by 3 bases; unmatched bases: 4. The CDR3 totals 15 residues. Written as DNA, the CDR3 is TGTGCCAGCAGCTCTAACAGGGGGGACACCGGGGAGCTGTTTTTT. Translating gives CASSSNRGDTGELFF.

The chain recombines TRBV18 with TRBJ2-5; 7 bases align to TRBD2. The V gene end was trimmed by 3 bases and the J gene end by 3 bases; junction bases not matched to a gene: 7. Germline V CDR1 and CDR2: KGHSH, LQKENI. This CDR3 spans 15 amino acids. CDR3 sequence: CASSPREDGKETQYF. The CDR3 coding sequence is TGTGCCAGCTCACCCCGGGAGGACGGGAAAGAGACCCAGTACTTC.

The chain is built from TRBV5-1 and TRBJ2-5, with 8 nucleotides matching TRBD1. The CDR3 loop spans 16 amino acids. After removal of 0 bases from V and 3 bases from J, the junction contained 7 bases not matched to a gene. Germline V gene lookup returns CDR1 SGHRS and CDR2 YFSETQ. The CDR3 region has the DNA TGCGCCAGCAGCTTGGTTTTTCTGGACAGGGAAGAGACCCAGTACTTC. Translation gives CASSLVFLDREETQYF. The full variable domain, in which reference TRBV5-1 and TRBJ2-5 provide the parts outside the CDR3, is KAGVTQTPRYLIKTRGQQVTLSCSPISGHRSVSWYQQTPGQGLQFLFEYFSETQRNKGNFPGRFSGRQFSNSRSEMNVSTLELGDSALYLCASSLVFLDREETQYFGPGTRLLVL.

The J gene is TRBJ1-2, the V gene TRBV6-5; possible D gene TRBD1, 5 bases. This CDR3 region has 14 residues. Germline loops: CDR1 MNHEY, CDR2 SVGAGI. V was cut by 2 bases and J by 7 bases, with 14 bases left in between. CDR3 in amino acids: CASSYRGGAGGYTF. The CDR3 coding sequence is TGTGCCAGCAGTTACCGGGGAGGGGCGGGTGGCTACACCTTC.

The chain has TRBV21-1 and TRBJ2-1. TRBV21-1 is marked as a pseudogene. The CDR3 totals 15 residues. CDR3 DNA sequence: TGTGCCAGCAGCAAACGTTCGGCGTCCTACAATGAGCAGTTCTTC. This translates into CASSKRSASYNEQFF.

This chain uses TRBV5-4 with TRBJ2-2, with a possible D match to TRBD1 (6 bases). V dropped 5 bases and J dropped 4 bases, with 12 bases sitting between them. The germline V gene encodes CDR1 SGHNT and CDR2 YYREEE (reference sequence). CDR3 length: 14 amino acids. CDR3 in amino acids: CASRRQEATGELFF. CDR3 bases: TGTGCCAGCAGACGACAGGAAGCCACCGGGGAGCTGTTTTTT.

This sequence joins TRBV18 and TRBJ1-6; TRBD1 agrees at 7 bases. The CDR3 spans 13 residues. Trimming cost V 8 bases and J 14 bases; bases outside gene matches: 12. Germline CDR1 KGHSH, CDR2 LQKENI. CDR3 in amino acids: CASATGGQGALHF. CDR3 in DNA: TGTGCCAGCGCGACAGGAGGTCAGGGGGCCCTCCACTTT.